Below are 28 T cell receptor beta chains sequenced from a single sample in a study of cytomegalovirus exposure and HLA in healthy donors. PCR amplification relied on 60 Vbeta primers (plus 13 Jbeta primers). Clones were read by immunoSEQ multiplex PCR, and TCRdb kept only the in-frame ones, dropping some. The data contain approximately 180,000 clones, about 79% of them singletons. The sample comprised PBMCs. The receptors here all came from a man aged 40-49 years in good health and CMV-seropositive.

This clone was counted once. The V gene is TRBV6-4, the J gene TRBJ2-1; 9 positions agree with TRBD2. Per the germline V gene, CDR1 is MRHNA and CDR2 is SNTAGT. After removal of 5 bases from V and 7 bases from J, the junction contained 9 bases not matched to a gene. The CDR3 has 15 amino acids. CDR3 sequence: CASSTIAGAWNEQFF. The DNA of the CDR3 is TGTGCCAGCAGTACCATAGCGGGAGCTTGGAATGAGCAGTTCTTC.

This clone was detected once. The V gene is TRBV18, the J gene TRBJ1-3, with D possibly matching TRBD1 (5 bases). This CDR3 comprises 16 residues. The germline V and J ends were trimmed by 2 bases and 0 bases, with 11 bases remaining between them. The germline gives CDR1 KGHSH, CDR2 LQKENI. The CDR3: CASSPAAGGSGNTIYF. CDR3 bases: TGTGCCAGCTCACCAGCCGCGGGGGGCTCTGGAAACACCATATATTTT.

This chain uses TRBV7-2 with TRBJ1-1, with TRBD1 matching 9 bases. V lost 3 bases and J lost 5; bases outside the gene matches: 4. CDR1 is SGHTA, CDR2 FQGNSA, per germline. The CDR3 sequence is 14 residues long. The CDR3 sequence is CASSFNRGPTEAFF. The CDR3 DNA reads TGTGCCAGCAGCTTTAACAGGGGGCCAACTGAAGCTTTCTTT.

J is TRBJ2-3 and V is TRBV6-1; D remains ambiguous. In germline, CDR1 is MNHNS, CDR2 SASEGT. This CDR3 is 15 amino acids long. The V end lost 0 bases, the J end lost 0 bases, and 7 bases lay between the germline ends. CDR3 sequence: CASSEAGLSTDTQYF. Here the CDR3 DNA reads TGTGCCAGCAGTGAAGCCGGGTTGAGCACAGATACGCAGTATTTT.

The chain employs TRBV9 and TRBJ2-3; TRBD2 agrees at 11 bases. The CDR3 is 16 residues long. V shed 0 bases and J 5 bases; nucleotides not matched to a gene: 5. CDR1 SGDLS and CDR2 YYNGEE come from the germline V gene. This CDR3 reads CASSVVSSGRLDTQYF. The DNA of the CDR3 is TGTGCCAGCAGCGTAGTTTCTAGCGGGAGGCTAGATACGCAGTATTTT.

The chain employs TRBV19 and TRBJ2-1; 8 bases match TRBD2. This CDR3 is built from 13 residues. Germline CDR1 LNHDA, CDR2 SQIVND (reference sequence). Unmatched junction bases numbered 6, after V lost 6 bases and J lost 8 bases. The CDR3: CASRLVGRDEQFF. CDR3 nucleotides: TGTGCCAGTAGACTAGTCGGGAGGGATGAGCAGTTCTTC.

V gene TRBV2 combines with J gene TRBJ1-2; 9 nucleotides align to TRBD1. The CDR3 has 12 residues. Unmatched junction bases numbered 8, after V lost 10 bases and J lost 8 bases. Germline loops: CDR1 SNHLY, CDR2 FYNNEI. CDR3 protein: CANPGQGFGYTF. The CDR3 bases are TGTGCCAATCCTGGACAGGGGTTCGGCTACACCTTC.

The rearrangement uses TRBV5-1 and TRBJ2-3, with D possibly being TRBD2 (5 bases). The CDR3 covers 15 residues. Looked up from germline, CDR1 is SGHRS and CDR2 is YFSETQ. V lost 0 bases and J lost 1, with 9 bases in between. The CDR3 sequence is CASSLGTPGTDTQYF. As DNA, the CDR3 is TGCGCCAGCAGCTTGGGGACTCCGGGCACAGATACGCAGTATTTT.

This clone was detected a few times. The V gene is TRBV6-1, the J gene TRBJ2-7; D gene uncertain. The CDR3 sequence is 13 residues long. In germline, CDR1 is MNHNS, CDR2 SASEGT. Trimming left V 1 base short and J 2 bases short, with 6 bases between. CDR3 in DNA: TGTGCCAGCAGTGAAGGCGTTACCTACGAGCAGTACTTC. Translated: CASSEGVTYEQYF.

CDR3 DNA: TGCGCCAGCAGCCAGAACAGGGGTTACGAGCAGTACTTC. It codes for CASSQNRGYEQYF. V is TRBV10-2 and J is TRBJ2-7; 7 bases align to TRBD1. From germline, CDR1 is WSHSY and CDR2 SAAADI. The V segment lost 6 bases and the J segment 4 bases; nucleotides outside the gene matches: 6. This CDR3 is 13 amino acids long.

The chain combines TRBV5-4 with TRBJ2-1; D ambiguous. Germline CDR1 reads SGHNT; CDR2 reads YYREEE (reference sequence). The CDR3 contains 13 residues. Trimming cost V 2 bases and J 7 bases, with 10 bases left between them. DNA of the CDR3: TGTGCCAGCAGCTTTGTAGAATTAAATGAGCAGTTCTTC. Translation gives CASSFVELNEQFF.

The V call is TRBV6-1, the J call TRBJ1-1; perhaps TRBD1 as D (5 bases). This CDR3 has 13 amino acids. Germline V lookup: CDR1 MNHNS, CDR2 SASEGT. The V end was cut by 11 bases, the J end by 0 bases, with 13 bases between. In nucleotides, the CDR3 is TGTGCCTCCCTCGAACAGGTGAACACTGAAGCTTTCTTT. Residues: CASLEQVNTEAFF.

Comment on this clone: This sample includes further DNA sequences coding for the same CDR3. The chain is built from TRBV5-1 and TRBJ1-2, with a weak D call TRBD1 (5 bases). Germline lookup yields CDR1 SGHRS and CDR2 YFSETQ. The CDR3 runs to 13 residues. V dropped 0 bases and J dropped 6 bases, with 9 bases sitting between them. The CDR3 sequence is CASSLGQNNGYTF. CDR3 DNA: TGCGCCAGCAGCTTGGGACAGAATAATGGCTACACCTTC. The variable domain in full, completed from reference TRBV5-1 and TRBJ1-2, reads KAGVTQTPRYLIKTRGQQVTLSCSPISGHRSVSWYQQTPGQGLQFLFEYFSETQRNKGNFPGRFSGRQFSNSRSEMNVSTLELGDSALYLCASSLGQNNGYTFGSGTRLTVV.

The chain has TRBV7-8 and TRBJ1-5; 8 positions agree with TRBD1. The CDR3 length is 14 residues. Germline V gene data show CDR1 as SGHVS and CDR2 as FQNEAQ. The V segment lost 5 bases and the J segment 6 bases; nucleotides outside the gene matches: 6. The CDR3 loop reads CASSRQGAGQPQHF. CDR3 in DNA: TGTGCCAGCAGCCGCCAGGGGGCGGGTCAGCCCCAGCATTTT.

This clone was detected only once. The gene calls are TRBV5-4 and TRBJ2-5; TRBD1 aligns across 7 bases. This CDR3 region has 15 residues. Per germline, CDR1 SGHNT and CDR2 YYREEE (reference sequence). The V segment lost 0 bases and the J segment 2 bases; nucleotides outside the gene matches: 4. This CDR3 is CASSLAGRGQETQYF. The CDR3 nucleotides read TGTGCCAGCAGCTTGGCCGGCAGGGGGCAAGAGACCCAGTACTTC.

The V call is TRBV6-5, the J call TRBJ1-5; 9 nucleotides match TRBD1. The CDR3 extends over 16 amino acids. Germline CDR1 reads MNHEY; CDR2 reads SVGAGI. V was clipped by 0 bases and J by 7 bases; unmatched bases: 7. The CDR3 loop is CASSYSNRGLQQPQHF. The CDR3 nucleotides read TGTGCCAGCAGTTACTCTAACAGGGGGCTTCAGCAGCCCCAGCATTTT.

The rearrangement links TRBV5-4 to TRBJ2-1; 9 bases are shared with TRBD1. CDR3 length: 15 amino acids. The germline V gene has CDR1 SGHNT and CDR2 YYREEE (reference sequence). V shed 4 bases and J 3 bases; nucleotides not matched to a gene: 5. The CDR3 DNA is TGTGCCAGCAGCCTACCGGGACAGGGCTACAATGAGCAGTTCTTC. It codes for CASSLPGQGYNEQFF.

This clone was seen a handful of times. V usage is TRBV7-8 and J usage is TRBJ1-2; D gene ambiguous. CDR3 size: 12 residues. V lost 1 base to trimming and J lost 8 bases, with 8 bases between them. Germline loops: CDR1 SGHVS, CDR2 FQNEAQ. CDR3 sequence: CASSLGGPGYTF. The CDR3 DNA reads as TGTGCCAGCAGCTTAGGTGGGCCAGGCTACACCTTC.

CDR3 region: CASTVQGHNTEAFF. DNA for the CDR3: TGTGCCAGCACCGTACAGGGGCACAACACTGAAGCTTTCTTT. The chain links TRBV6-5 to TRBJ1-1, with 7 nucleotides matching TRBD1. CDR3 length: 14 amino acids. Germline V gene sequence: CDR1 MNHEY, CDR2 SVGAGI. V shed 7 bases and J 2 bases; nucleotides not matched to a gene: 7.

This clone was picked up a small number of times. The chain is built from TRBV7-9 and TRBJ2-1; perhaps TRBD1 as D (7 bases). This CDR3 spans 15 amino acids. CDR1 is SEHNR, CDR2 FQNEAQ, per germline (reference sequence). The ends were cut back, 2 bases at V and 7 bases at J, with 15 bases in the middle. The CDR3 nucleotides are TGTGCCAGCAGCTTATGGGCAGGGGGGCGGAATGAGCAGTTCTTC. As protein: CASSLWAGGRNEQFF.

The V and J genes are TRBV5-4 and TRBJ2-6, with TRBD1 matching over 8 bases. Looked up from germline, CDR1 is SGHNT and CDR2 is YYREEE (reference sequence). The V and J ends lost 4 bases and 3 bases, in that order; junction bases with no gene match: 0. This CDR3 spans 14 amino acids. The chain's CDR3 is CASSGQGGANVLTF. The CDR3 DNA is TGTGCCAGCAGCGGACAGGGTGGGGCCAACGTCCTGACTTTC.

The chain is built from TRBV6-6 and TRBJ1-2; 7 bases match TRBD1. The CDR3 consists of 13 residues. Germline lookup yields CDR1 MNHNY and CDR2 SVGAGI (reference sequence). V shed 4 bases and J 9 bases; nucleotides not matched to a gene: 8. The CDR3 DNA reads TGTGCCAGCAGTTCCGAGACAGGGAGGAGCTACACCTTC. It encodes CASSSETGRSYTF.

The rearrangement links TRBV5-8 to TRBJ2-1; D is uncertain. The CDR3 has 12 residues. Germline loops: CDR1 SGHTS, CDR2 YDEGEE. V was shortened by 2 bases and J by 4 bases, with 4 bases between the two germline ends. CDR3 in amino acids: CASSLIYNEQFF. CDR3 coding DNA: TGTGCCAGCAGCTTAATATACAATGAGCAGTTCTTC.

CDR3 sequence: CASKVLGDYDNEQFF. CDR3 nucleotide sequence: TGCGCCAGCAAGGTCCTGGGCGACTACGACAATGAGCAGTTCTTC. The chain combines TRBV5-1 with TRBJ2-1; D perhaps matches TRBD2 (5 bases). The V end was cut by 6 bases, the J end by 5 bases, with 18 bases between. The CDR3 consists of 15 residues. Germline V gene data show CDR1 as SGHRS and CDR2 as YFSETQ. The full variable domain, in which reference TRBV5-1 and TRBJ2-1 provide the parts outside the CDR3, is KAGVTQTPRYLIKTRGQQVTLSCSPISGHRSVSWYQQTPGQGLQFLFEYFSETQRNKGNFPGRFSGRQFSNSRSEMNVSTLELGDSALYLCASKVLGDYDNEQFFGPGTRLTVL.

The V call is TRBV6-5, the J call TRBJ2-5; no clear D gene. The J call is doubtful: the DNA matches TRBJ2-7 better. The CDR3 contains 14 residues. Germline CDR1 and CDR2: MNHEY and SVGAGI. This CDR3 reads CASNPLPLTYEQYF. The DNA of the CDR3 is TGTGCCAGCAACCCGCTCCCCTTAACCTACGAGCAGTACTTC.

The table lists this clone with a few counts. The DNA is left out, because the CDR3 cannot be placed on it with certainty; the CDR3 is given as TCRdb lists it. The chain couples TRBV29-1 to TRBJ2-1; no DNA check was done on the table's D call, TRBD1. The CDR3 totals 14 residues, both ends included. In germline, CDR1 is SQVTM, CDR2 ANQGSEA. The CDR3 region is CSFGRGTGDDEQLF.

This rearrangement joins TRBV18 to TRBJ2-2, with 8 positions matching TRBD1. V was pared by 3 bases and J by 2 bases, with 5 bases of the junction left unmatched. Germline V gene data show CDR1 as KGHSH and CDR2 as LQKENI. The CDR3 covers 16 residues. The CDR3 nucleotides are TGTGCCAGCTCACCGCTGGGACAGGCCAACACCGGGGAGCTGTTTTTT. Translation gives CASSPLGQANTGELFF.

To note about this clone: Compared with germline, one end of the junction differs, possibly owing to a read error. V and J are TRBV5-4 and TRBJ2-3; perhaps TRBD1 as D (6 bases). The germline V gene has CDR1 SGHNT and CDR2 YYREEE (reference sequence). The CDR3 has 14 amino acids. The CDR3 is CASSQQGPTDAQYF. The CDR3, as DNA: TGTGCCAGCAGCCAACAGGGCCCCACAGATGCGCAGTATTTT.